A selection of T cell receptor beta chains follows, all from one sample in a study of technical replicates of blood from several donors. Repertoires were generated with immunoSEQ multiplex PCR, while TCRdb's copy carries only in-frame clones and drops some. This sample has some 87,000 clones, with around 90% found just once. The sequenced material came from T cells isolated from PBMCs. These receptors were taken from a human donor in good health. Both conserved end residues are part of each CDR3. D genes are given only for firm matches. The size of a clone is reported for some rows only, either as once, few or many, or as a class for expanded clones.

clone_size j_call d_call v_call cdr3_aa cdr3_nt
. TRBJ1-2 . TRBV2 CASSEGTENYGYTF TGTGCCAGCAGTGAAGGTACAGAGAACTATGGCTACACCTTC
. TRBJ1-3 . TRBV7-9 CASSFSGQSSGNTIYF TGTGCCAGCAGCTTTAGTGGGCAGAGCTCTGGAAACACCATATATTTT
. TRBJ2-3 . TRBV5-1 CASSLSGGSTDTQYF TGCGCCAGCAGTTTGAGCGGAGGAAGCACAGATACGCAGTATTTT
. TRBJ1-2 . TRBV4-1 CASSQDRILYGYTF TGCGCCAGCAGCCAAGACCGTATTCTATATGGCTACACCTTC
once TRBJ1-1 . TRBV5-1 CASSLEQAGATEAFF TGCGCCAGCAGCTTGGAGCAGGCAGGGGCCACTGAAGCTTTCTTT
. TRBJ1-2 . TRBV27 CASSPRTDAYGYTF TGTGCCAGCAGTCCCCGGACAGATGCCTATGGCTACACCTTC
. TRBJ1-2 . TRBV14 CASSQAARGESYTF TGTGCCAGCAGCCAAGCGGCCAGGGGTGAAAGCTACACCTTC
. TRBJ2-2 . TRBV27 CASSMTANTGELFF TGTGCCAGCAGCATGACAGCGAACACCGGGGAGCTGTTTTTT
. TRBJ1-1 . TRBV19 CASSTSLGAREAFF TGTGCCAGTAGTACCTCCCTGGGCGCCCGTGAAGCTTTCTTT
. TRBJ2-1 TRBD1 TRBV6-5 CASRQGAIYEQFF TGTGCCAGCAGACAGGGGGCGATCTATGAGCAGTTCTTC
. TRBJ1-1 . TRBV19 CASCANWNTEAFF TGTGCCAGTTGCGCTAATTGGAACACTGAAGCTTTCTTT
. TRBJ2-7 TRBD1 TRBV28 CASSLRGQTYEQYF TGTGCCAGCAGTTTAAGGGGGCAGACCTACGAGCAGTACTTC
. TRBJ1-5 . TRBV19 CASSIRDNNQPQHF TGTGCCAGTAGTATACGGGACAACAATCAGCCCCAGCATTTT
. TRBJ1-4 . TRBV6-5 CASSPGLLRGLFF TGTGCCAGCAGTCCGGGACTTCTCCGGGGACTGTTTTTT
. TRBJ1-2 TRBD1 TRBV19 CASSPPGQGYYGYTF TGTGCCAGTAGTCCCCCGGGACAGGGGTACTATGGCTACACCTTC
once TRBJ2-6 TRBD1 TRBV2 CASSRDRGTGANVLTF TGTGCCAGCAGTCGGGACAGGGGGACTGGGGCCAACGTCCTGACTTTC
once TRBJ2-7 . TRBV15 CATSRGQPYEQYF TGTGCCACCAGCCGCGGACAGCCCTACGAGCAGTACTTC
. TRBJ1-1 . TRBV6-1 CASSEGRLAEAFF TGTGCCAGCAGTGAAGGGCGGCTTGCTGAAGCTTTCTTT
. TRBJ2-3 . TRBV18 CASSPFPPTRTDTQYF TGTGCCAGCTCACCTTTTCCGCCGACTAGGACAGATACGCAGTATTTT
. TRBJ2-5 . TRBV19 CASSIYGGETQYF TGTGCCAGTAGTATATACGGGGGTGAGACCCAGTACTTC
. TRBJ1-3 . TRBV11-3 CASSLEGEAGNTIYF TGTGCCAGCAGCTTAGAGGGAGAGGCTGGAAACACCATATATTTT
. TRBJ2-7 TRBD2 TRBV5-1 CASSLEGSGAPYEQYF TGCGCCAGCAGCTTGGAAGGTAGCGGGGCCCCCTACGAGCAGTACTTC
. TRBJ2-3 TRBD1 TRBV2 CASSGGTARTDTQYF TGTGCCAGCAGTGGGGGGACAGCGCGCACAGATACGCAGTATTTT
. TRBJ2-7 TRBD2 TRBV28 CASTLAGGYEQYF TGTGCCAGCACCTTAGCGGGAGGCTACGAGCAGTACTTC
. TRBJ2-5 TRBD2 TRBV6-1 CASSRAGGQETQYF TGTGCCAGCAGTAGAGCGGGAGGCCAAGAGACCCAGTACTTC
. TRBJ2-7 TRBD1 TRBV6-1 CASADRSSYEQYF TGTGCCAGTGCGGACAGGAGCTCCTACGAGCAGTACTTC
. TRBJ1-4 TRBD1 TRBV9 CASSAPGQPNEKLFF TGTGCCAGCAGCGCACCGGGACAGCCTAATGAAAAACTGTTTTTT
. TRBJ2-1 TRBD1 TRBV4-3 CASSQDYSPTGAYPYNEQFF TGCGCCAGCAGCCAAGATTATTCCCCGACAGGGGCCTATCCTTACAATGAGCAGTTCTTC
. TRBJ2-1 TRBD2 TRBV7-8 CASSGTTTNPINEQFF TGTGCCAGCAGCGGGACTACCACAAACCCTATTAATGAGCAGTTCTTC
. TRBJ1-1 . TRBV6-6 CASTTATEAFF TGTGCCAGCACAACTGCCACTGAAGCTTTCTTT
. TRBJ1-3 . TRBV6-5 CASSFFSGAGNTIYF TGTGCCAGCAGTTTTTTTTCAGGGGCCGGAAACACCATATATTTT
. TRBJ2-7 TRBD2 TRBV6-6 CASRETSGSYEQYF TGTGCCAGCAGGGAGACTAGCGGATCCTACGAGCAGTACTTC
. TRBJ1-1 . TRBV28 CASSSPGTSGAFF TGTGCCAGCAGTAGCCCCGGCACCAGCGGAGCTTTCTTT
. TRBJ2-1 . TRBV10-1 CASSDPVDSGSSYNEQFF TGCGCCAGCAGTGACCCCGTTGATAGCGGCAGCTCCTACAATGAGCAGTTCTTC
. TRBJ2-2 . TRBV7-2 CASSLYFGNTGELFF TGTGCCAGCAGCTTATATTTCGGGAACACCGGGGAGCTGTTTTTT
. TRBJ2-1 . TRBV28 CASRPKYNEQFF TGTGCCAGCAGGCCTAAGTACAATGAGCAGTTCTTC
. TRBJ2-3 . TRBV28 CASTFTDTQYF TGTGCCAGCACCTTCACAGATACGCAGTATTTT
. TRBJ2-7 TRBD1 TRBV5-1 CASSQRTGRFYEQYF TGCGCCAGCAGCCAACGGACAGGCCGATTCTACGAGCAGTACTTC
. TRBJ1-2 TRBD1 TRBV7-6 CASSLGQGRGYTF TGTGCCAGCAGCTTGGGACAGGGCCGTGGCTACACCTTC
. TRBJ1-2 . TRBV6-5 CASSYSISYGYTF TGTGCCAGCAGTTACTCGATCAGCTATGGCTACACCTTC
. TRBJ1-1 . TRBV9 CASSETGNTEAFF TGTGCCAGCAGTGAAACAGGGAACACTGAAGCTTTCTTT
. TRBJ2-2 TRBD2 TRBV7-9 CASSPSGRVGELFF TGTGCCAGCAGCCCTAGCGGGAGAGTCGGGGAGCTGTTTTTT
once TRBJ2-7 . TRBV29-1 CSVARGHEQYF TGCAGCGTTGCCAGGGGTCACGAGCAGTACTTC